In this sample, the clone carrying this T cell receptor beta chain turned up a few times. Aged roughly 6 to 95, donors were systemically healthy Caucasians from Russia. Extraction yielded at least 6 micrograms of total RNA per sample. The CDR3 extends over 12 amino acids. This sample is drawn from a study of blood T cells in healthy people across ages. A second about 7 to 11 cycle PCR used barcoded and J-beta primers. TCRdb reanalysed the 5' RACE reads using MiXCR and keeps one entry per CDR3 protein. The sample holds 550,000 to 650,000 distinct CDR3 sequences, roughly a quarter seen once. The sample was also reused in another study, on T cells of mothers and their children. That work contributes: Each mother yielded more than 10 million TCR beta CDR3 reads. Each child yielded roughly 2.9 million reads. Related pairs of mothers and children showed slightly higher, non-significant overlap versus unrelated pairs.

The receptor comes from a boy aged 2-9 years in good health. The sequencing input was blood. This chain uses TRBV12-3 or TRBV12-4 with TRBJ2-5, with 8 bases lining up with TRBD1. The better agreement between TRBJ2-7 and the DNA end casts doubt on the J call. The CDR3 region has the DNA TGTGCCAGCAAGCAGGGGGCTCTCGAGCAGTACTTC. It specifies CASKQGALEQYF.